These 17 T cell receptor beta chains came from one sample sequenced in a study of early T cells in non-severe SARS-CoV-2 infection. TCRdb processed the 5' RACE reads anew with MiXCR; each CDR3 protein has one entry. The sample records about 52,000 distinct CDR3 sequences, around 10% being singletons. Sequencing was performed on whole blood. The origin of the receptors is an adult who was a healthcare worker with PCR-confirmed SARS-CoV-2 infection or an uninfected control (not recorded which).

This clonotype was counted only a few times. The gene calls are TRBV12-3 or TRBV12-4 and TRBJ1-1; possible D gene TRBD1, 6 bases. This CDR3 has 13 residues. Trimming removed 8 bases from V and 5 bases from J, with 15 bases in between. CDR3 protein: CASEQGSKTEAFF. Written as DNA, the CDR3 is TGTGCCAGCGAACAGGGATCGAAAACTGAAGCTTTCTTT.

This clonotype was seen many times. CDR3: CASSVQGIKNTGELFF. CDR3 DNA: TGTGCCAGCAGTGTGCAAGGGATCAAGAACACCGGGGAGCTGTTTTTT. The J gene is TRBJ2-2, the V gene TRBV2; D uncertain. Looked up from germline, CDR1 is SNHLY and CDR2 is FYNNEI. This CDR3 comprises 16 residues. Trimming pared 4 bases from V and 1 base from J, leaving 13 bases between.

This clonotype has a count of ten or more. V is TRBV7-8 and J is TRBJ2-1; possible D gene TRBD2, 6 bases. The CDR3 runs 18 residues. Germline values: CDR1 SGHVS, CDR2 FQNEAQ. The germline V and J ends were trimmed by 5 bases and 5 bases, with 25 bases remaining between them. CDR3 bases: TGTGCCAGCAGCCACTTCCTAGGACGGGACTCAGGCCACAATGAGCAGTTCTTC. Translated, it gives CASSHFLGRDSGHNEQFF.

Ten or more counts support this clonotype. The chain employs TRBV11-2 and TRBJ2-7; possible D gene TRBD2, 7 bases. The CDR3 is made up of 16 amino acids. V was pared by 5 bases and J by 4 bases, with 21 bases between. Germline V CDR1 and CDR2: SGHAT, FQNNGV. The CDR3 here is CASSALFRGAGYEQYF. The DNA of the CDR3 is TGTGCCAGCAGCGCCCTATTCCGGGGGGCAGGGTACGAGCAGTACTTC.

This clonotype appeared a few times. The chain recombines TRBV7-6 with TRBJ2-7, with 8 positions matching TRBD1. The V gene end was trimmed by 11 bases and the J gene end by 1 base; junction bases not matched to a gene: 7. CDR3 length equals 13 residues. Germline CDR1 and CDR2: SGHVS and FNYEAQ. The CDR3 nucleotides are TGTGCCGGCCGGACAGGGCCATCCTACGAGCAGTACTTC. Amino acid sequence: CAGRTGPSYEQYF. Full variable domain (outside the CDR3, taken from reference TRBV7-6 and TRBJ2-7): GAGVSQSPRYKVTKRGQDVALRCDPISGHVSLYWYRQALGQGPEFLTYFNYEAQQDKSGLPNDRFSAERPEGSISTLTIQRTEQRDSAMYRCAGRTGPSYEQYFGPGTRLTVT.

This sequence joins TRBV27 and TRBJ2-2; D uncertain. V lost 8 bases, J lost 6 bases, and 10 bases lay in between. The CDR3 is made up of 12 amino acids. Germline assignment: CDR1 MNHEY and CDR2 SMNVEV (reference sequence). CDR3 residues: CASYRNAGELFF. Written as DNA, the CDR3 is TGTGCCAGCTACCGTAACGCCGGGGAGCTGTTTTTT.

In its sample, this clonotype was seen many times. This chain uses TRBV6-6 with TRBJ1-6; TRBD1 is a possible D gene (5 bases). Germline V gene sequence: CDR1 MNHNY, CDR2 SVGAGI (reference sequence). With 11 bases removed from V and 0 bases from J, the gap between germline ends came to 11 bases. The CDR3 has 14 residues. CDR3 DNA sequence: TGTGCCGCCAGGGATAGCTCCTATAATTCACCCCTCCACTTT. It translates to CAARDSSYNSPLHF.

This clonotype appeared a few times. The rearrangement uses TRBV19 and TRBJ1-5; no definite D call. CDR3 length equals 15 residues. V was clipped by 5 bases and J by 2 bases, with 13 bases between them. Per germline, CDR1 LNHDA and CDR2 SQIVND (reference sequence). The CDR3 DNA sequence: TGTGCCAGTAGTTCCCCGGGGAAGGGCAATCAGCCCCAGCATTTT. Its translation: CASSSPGKGNQPQHF.

Only a few counts were recorded for this clonotype. The chain employs TRBV6-1 and TRBJ2-5; D might be TRBD1 or TRBD2, each matching 5 bases. Germline V CDR1 and CDR2: MNHNS, SASEGT. With 7 bases removed from V and 3 bases from J, the gap between germline ends came to 18 bases. The length of the CDR3 is 15 residues. CDR3 residues: CASTNQPGRKETQYF. Here the CDR3 DNA reads TGTGCCAGCACGAACCAACCGGGACGTAAAGAGACCCAGTACTTC.

This clonotype was detected many times. This chain links TRBV9 with TRBJ1-6; 11 nucleotides agree with TRBD1. With V trimmed by 0 bases and J by 4 bases, 6 bases remained unmatched. Germline CDR1 reads SGDLS; CDR2 reads YYNGEE. The CDR3 spans 18 residues. CDR3 sequence reads: CASSVGGQGAIYNSPLHF. CDR3 DNA sequence: TGTGCCAGCAGCGTAGGCGGACAGGGGGCGATTTATAATTCACCCCTCCACTTT.

This clonotype was counted ten times or more. This chain connects TRBV6-2 or TRBV6-3 to TRBJ2-1, with D possibly TRBD2 on 5 matching bases. The CDR3 spans 14 residues. The V end was cut by 5 bases, the J end by 3 bases, with 11 bases between. The germline V gene has CDR1 MNHEY and CDR2 SVGEGT. Here the CDR3 DNA reads TGTGCCAGCAGTACGAGCGGAGTCTACAATGAGCAGTTCTTC. It translates to CASSTSGVYNEQFF.

Many counts were recorded for this clonotype. J is TRBJ2-1 and V is TRBV6-4; possible D gene TRBD1, 5 bases. Germline-derived CDR1 and CDR2 are MRHNA and SNTAGT. This CDR3 comprises 13 residues. V was shortened by 2 bases and J by 4 bases, with 6 bases between the two germline ends. The CDR3 DNA sequence: TGTGCCAGCAGTGACAGGGGATACAATGAGCAGTTCTTC. It yields the protein CASSDRGYNEQFF.

This clonotype was counted many times. V and J are TRBV6-4 and TRBJ2-3; D gene ambiguous. From germline, CDR1 is MRHNA and CDR2 SNTAGT. Trimming pared 6 bases from V and 1 base from J, leaving 14 bases between. This CDR3 contains 15 residues. The CDR3 DNA sequence: TGTGCCAGCAGCCCGAATACTCTCGGCACAGATACGCAGTATTTT. Translation gives CASSPNTLGTDTQYF.

This clonotype was seen many times. The chain uses TRBV27 and TRBJ2-5; 7 positions agree with TRBD1. Germline V lookup: CDR1 MNHEY, CDR2 SMNVEV (reference sequence). The CDR3 consists of 14 residues. V shed 1 base, J shed 5 bases, and the junction held 4 bases outside the gene matches. The CDR3, as DNA: TGTGCCAGCAGTTTATACAGGGGTCGGGAGACCCAGTACTTC. Its protein product is CASSLYRGRETQYF.

The gene calls are TRBV5-4 and TRBJ2-2; D is perhaps TRBD1 (6 bases). This CDR3 is built from 15 residues. Germline V gene data show CDR1 as SGHNT and CDR2 as YYREEE (reference sequence). V was pared by 2 bases and J by 7 bases, with 15 bases between. The CDR3 reads CASSLDRTQGGELFF. CDR3 coding DNA: TGTGCCAGCAGCTTAGACAGGACCCAAGGCGGGGAGCTGTTTTTT.

This clonotype occurred a few times. The V and J genes are TRBV7-9 and TRBJ2-1; possibly TRBD1 for D (5 bases). Deletions cut 0 bases from V and 10 bases from J, with 7 bases between. Germline CDR1 is SEHNR and CDR2 is FQNEAQ (reference sequence). The CDR3 is 12 amino acids. The CDR3 region has the DNA TGTGCCAGCAGCTTAGCAAAGGGGGAGCAGTTCTTC. It codes for CASSLAKGEQFF.

This clonotype was seen a handful of times. The V gene is TRBV7-8, the J gene TRBJ1-5, with D possibly being TRBD1 (5 bases). Germline-derived CDR1 and CDR2 are SGHVS and FQNEAQ. CDR3 length equals 14 residues. Trimming pared 6 bases from V and 1 base from J, leaving 10 bases between. The CDR3 spells CASRLGASNQPQHF. The CDR3 DNA is TGTGCCAGCAGGCTCGGGGCAAGCAATCAGCCCCAGCATTTT.